These T cell receptor beta chains were read from a single sample in a study of PD-1 blockade in classical Hodgkin lymphoma. Clones were read by immunoSEQ multiplex PCR, and TCRdb kept only the in-frame ones, dropping some. Seen here are about 2,300 clones, around 70% observed once, and the top ten hold 60% to 80%. The specimen was CD8+ T cells from blood, collected before the fourth cycle of nivolumab. The receptors come from a human donor with classical Hodgkin lymphoma. The CDR3 runs from the conserved cysteine through the conserved F or W. Each record gives: J gene, V gene, CDR3 protein.

J gene: TRBJ1-2; V gene: TRBV5-1; CDR3 protein: CASGDRGSGYTF
J gene: TRBJ1-6; V gene: TRBV27; CDR3 protein: CASSISPRQGRNSPLHF
J gene: TRBJ2-7; V gene: TRBV7-9; CDR3 protein: CASSGGQGFAYEQYF
J gene: TRBJ2-1; V gene: TRBV4-1; CDR3 protein: CASSQEGAYNEQFF
J gene: TRBJ2-6; V gene: TRBV4-3; CDR3 protein: CASSQWSGANVLTF
J gene: TRBJ1-1; V gene: TRBV7-9; CDR3 protein: CASSLDGVGMESEAFF
J gene: TRBJ2-2; V gene: TRBV9; CDR3 protein: CASSGSGTGGAGGELFF
J gene: TRBJ2-2; V gene: TRBV2; CDR3 protein: CASSGGQQGGELFF
J gene: TRBJ1-2; V gene: TRBV5-1; CDR3 protein: CASSVTTGDYGYTF
J gene: TRBJ2-5; V gene: TRBV10-3; CDR3 protein: CAISDIRTQYF